The rows below give T cell receptor beta chains drawn from one sample of a study of Ad26.COV2.S vaccination and SARS-CoV-2 variants. The repertoire was sequenced with immunoSEQ multiplex PCR; TCRdb's copy has only in-frame clones and lacks some. The data hold more than 400,000 clones, with 90% observed a single time. The source was peripheral blood, collected in a trial of Ad26.COV2.S vaccine versus placebo. The source is a person between 18 and 65 years old who received the Ad26.COV2.S COVID-19 vaccine or a placebo. Both conserved end residues are part of each CDR3. D genes are given only for firm matches. Expanded clones are given a class, and other clones once, few, many or no size at all.

size,D,J,V,CDR3,DNA
-,-,TRBJ1-5,TRBV6-2/TRBV6-3,CASSYSSTGYRGQPQHF,TGTGCCAGCAGTTACTCGAGTACCGGGTACCGAGGTCAGCCCCAGCATTTT
once,TRBD1,TRBJ2-3,TRBV28,CASSFPQQTGVYTDTQYF,TGTGCCAGCAGTTTTCCCCAACAGACAGGGGTGTACACAGATACGCAGTATTTT
-,TRBD1,TRBJ2-7,TRBV9,CASSPGTEDYEQYF,TGTGCCAGCAGCCCTGGGACAGAGGATTACGAGCAGTACTTC
once,-,TRBJ2-3,TRBV14,CASSQVLFSLTLTDTQYF,TGTGCCAGCAGCCAAGTTCTGTTCAGCTTAACCCTCACAGATACGCAGTATTTT
-,TRBD2,TRBJ2-4,TRBV4-1,CASSSHMPLPSGGGKNIQYF,TGCGCCAGCAGCAGTCACATGCCACTACCTAGTGGGGGGGGCAAAAACATTCAGTACTTC
-,TRBD2,TRBJ2-5,TRBV5-1,CASSWPRGRGLRAGGPQETQYF,TGCGCCAGCAGCTGGCCCCGTGGCAGGGGCTTGCGAGCGGGAGGGCCCCAAGAGACCCAGTACTTC
-,-,TRBJ1-4,TRBV7-9,CASSLVMGRGEKLFF,TGTGCCAGCAGCTTAGTAATGGGAAGAGGCGAAAAACTGTTTTTT
-,TRBD2,TRBJ2-5,TRBV19,CASSIGGGTSGGYQETQYF,TGTGCCAGTAGTATTGGAGGCGGGACTAGCGGGGGGTACCAAGAGACCCAGTACTTC
-,-,TRBJ2-3,TRBV7-2,CASSLDRITDTQYF,TGTGCCAGCAGCTTAGATAGAATCACGGATACGCAGTATTTT
-,TRBD1,TRBJ1-6,TRBV7-9,CASSPLPGQGDSPLHF,TGTGCCAGCAGCCCCCTCCCGGGACAGGGTGATTCACCCCTCCACTTT
-,TRBD2,TRBJ2-2,TRBV11-2,CASSNRTSGRGRVTGELFF,TGTGCCAGCAGCAACCGGACTAGCGGGAGGGGCCGGGTGACCGGGGAGCTGTTTTTT
once,-,TRBJ2-3,TRBV7-9,CASSLQSGATDTQYF,TGTGCCAGCAGCTTACAGAGCGGAGCCACAGATACGCAGTATTTT
-,-,TRBJ2-1,TRBV11-3,CASSLVSNEQFF,TGTGCCAGCAGCTTAGTTTCAAATGAGCAGTTCTTC
-,-,TRBJ1-2,TRBV5-6,CASSVQGFHYGYTF,TGTGCCAGCAGCGTACAGGGTTTTCATTATGGCTACACCTTC
-,-,TRBJ2-5,TRBV5-4,CASSLAWDTQETQYF,TGTGCCAGCAGCTTGGCCTGGGACACCCAAGAGACCCAGTACTTC
-,-,TRBJ1-6,TRBV6-1,CASSEQANSPLHF,TGTGCCAGCAGTGAACAGGCGAATTCACCCCTCCACTTT
-,-,TRBJ1-2,TRBV6-6,CASSYPGNYGYTF,TGTGCCAGCAGTTACCCGGGGAACTATGGCTACACCTTC
-,-,TRBJ2-6,TRBV18,CASSPGGPPFSGANVLTF,TGTGCCAGCTCACCGGGCGGACCCCCTTTCTCTGGGGCCAACGTCCTGACTTTC
-,-,TRBJ2-1,TRBV4-2,CASSQGTWDEQFF,TGTGCCAGCAGCCAAGGAACTTGGGATGAGCAGTTCTTC
-,-,TRBJ1-5,TRBV6-4,CASSAGTNQPQHF,TGTGCCAGCAGTGCAGGGACCAATCAGCCCCAGCATTTT
-,TRBD2,TRBJ2-7,TRBV23-1,CASSSFSGSVAYEQYF,TGCGCCAGCAGTTCTTTTAGCGGGAGTGTCGCCTACGAGCAGTACTTC
-,TRBD2,TRBJ2-1,TRBV4-3,CASSQGGSHNEQFF,TGCGCCAGCAGCCAAGGCGGGAGCCACAATGAGCAGTTCTTC
-,-,TRBJ2-1,TRBV29-1,CSAGGTATYNEQFF,TGCAGCGCCGGAGGGACAGCTACCTACAATGAGCAGTTCTTC
-,-,TRBJ1-2,TRBV5-1,CASSLDGGNYGYTF,TGCGCCAGCAGCTTGGACGGGGGTAACTATGGCTACACCTTC
-,-,TRBJ2-1,TRBV5-8,CASRNSYNEQFF,TGTGCCAGCAGAAACAGCTACAATGAGCAGTTCTTC
once,-,TRBJ2-3,TRBV2,CASTEMRVTDTQYF,TGTGCCAGCACTGAAATGCGGGTTACAGATACGCAGTATTTT
-,-,TRBJ1-1,TRBV5-1,CASSNRERDEAFF,TGCGCCAGCAGTAACAGGGAGCGAGATGAAGCTTTCTTT
-,TRBD2,TRBJ2-1,TRBV15,CATSREGLAGNEQFF,TGTGCCACCAGCAGAGAGGGACTAGCGGGGAATGAGCAGTTCTTC
-,TRBD1,TRBJ1-4,TRBV18,CASSRDRGPNEKLFF,TGTGCCAGCTCACGGGACAGGGGGCCGAATGAAAAACTGTTTTTT
-,TRBD2,TRBJ2-3,TRBV12-5,CASGLGLSGFSTDTQYF,TGTGCTAGTGGTTTGGGTCTTAGCGGGTTTAGCACAGATACGCAGTATTTT
-,TRBD1,TRBJ1-1,TRBV18,CASSPPVQDRGQGPEAFF,TGTGCCAGCTCACCACCGGTGCAGGACAGGGGGCAGGGTCCTGAAGCTTTCTTT
-,-,TRBJ1-1,TRBV3-1/TRBV3-2,CASSQEGAWAFF,TGTGCCAGCAGCCAAGAGGGGGCTTGGGCTTTCTTT
-,TRBD1,TRBJ2-7,TRBV28,CASRSGQFYEQYF,TGTGCCAGCAGGTCGGGACAGTTCTACGAGCAGTACTTC
-,TRBD1,TRBJ2-7,TRBV10-2,CASNRDSLPSYEQYF,TGCGCCAGCAATCGGGACAGCCTTCCCTCCTACGAGCAGTACTTC
-,-,TRBJ1-3,TRBV7-9,CASSGTGTGNTIYF,TGTGCCAGCAGCGGTACAGGGACGGGAAACACCATATATTTT
-,-,TRBJ2-3,TRBV28,CASSPGPRTDTQYF,TGTGCCAGCAGCCCGGGCCCCCGCACAGATACGCAGTATTTT
-,-,TRBJ2-7,TRBV28,CASSSGSYEQYF,TGTGCCAGCAGTTCGGGAAGCTACGAGCAGTACTTC
-,-,TRBJ2-3,TRBV7-3,CASSSTGAFTDTQYF,TGTGCCAGCAGCTCCACGGGGGCGTTCACAGATACGCAGTATTTT
-,-,TRBJ1-5,TRBV28,CASSPPWGYQPQHF,TGTGCCAGCAGTCCACCTTGGGGGTATCAGCCCCAGCATTTT
-,-,TRBJ1-2,TRBV9,CASSVEGSDSGYTF,TGTGCCAGCAGCGTAGAGGGGAGCGACAGTGGCTACACCTTC
-,TRBD2,TRBJ2-1,TRBV27,CASSLMLAGDNEQFF,TGTGCCAGCAGTTTAATGCTAGCGGGAGACAATGAGCAGTTCTTC
-,TRBD2,TRBJ2-1,TRBV2,CASSGLAGGAVYNEQFF,TGTGCCAGCAGTGGGCTAGCGGGAGGCGCCGTCTACAATGAGCAGTTCTTC
-,-,TRBJ2-1,TRBV5-1,CASGAGPYNEQFF,TGCGCCAGCGGTGCGGGTCCCTACAATGAGCAGTTCTTC
few,-,TRBJ2-7,TRBV6-2/TRBV6-3,CASSYGLSYEQYF,TGTGCCAGCAGTTACGGACTTTCCTACGAGCAGTACTTC
-,-,TRBJ2-6,TRBV9,CASSARGANVLTF,TGTGCCAGCAGCGCCAGAGGGGCCAACGTCCTGACTTTC
-,-,TRBJ1-1,TRBV7-2,CASSLGPFSGNTEAFF,TGTGCCAGCAGCTTAGGCCCCTTCAGTGGTAACACTGAAGCTTTCTTT
-,TRBD1,TRBJ1-4,TRBV5-1,CASSREGQGIFGEKLFF,TGCGCCAGCAGCCGGGAGGGACAGGGTATCTTCGGTGAAAAACTGTTTTTT
-,TRBD2,TRBJ2-7,TRBV14,CASSQPLAGAYEQYF,TGTGCCAGCAGCCAGCCCCTAGCGGGAGCCTACGAGCAGTACTTC
-,-,TRBJ2-7,TRBV4-1,CASSQVVTSYEQYF,TGCGCCAGCAGCCAAGTGGTTACCTCCTACGAGCAGTACTTC
-,TRBD1,TRBJ1-2,TRBV7-2,CASSSRQGTYGYTF,TGTGCCAGCAGCTCCCGACAGGGAACTTATGGCTACACCTTC